Included here is one TCR beta chain sequence, with context. The antigen is undetermined. Clones were read by immunoSEQ multiplex PCR, and TCRdb kept only the in-frame ones, dropping some. The sample has tens of thousands of clones, around four fifths seen once. The germline CDR1 and CDR2 sequences are MNHEY and SVGAGI. Trimming stripped 6 bases from V and 7 bases from J, with 12 bases between. CDR3 size: 13 residues. The sample is drawn from a study of OX40 agonist ivuxolimab in advanced cancers. Study-level results: Mean expanded clone counts were higher in CD8+ than CD4+ T cells. Patients who responded partially at 0.1-3.0 mg/kg showed clonal expansion ranking among the lowest.

The sequence was obtained from an adult with an advanced solid tumor such as melanoma, head and neck, liver or kidney cancer. The sample in question was CD4+ or CD8+ T cells sorted from blood, obtained in a trial of the OX40 agonist ivuxolimab. The chain joins TRBV6-5 to TRBJ1-4; weak D call: TRBD1 (5 bases). The CDR3 spells CASRGEWIEKLFF. In DNA form, the CDR3 reads TGTGCCAGCAGAGGGGAATGGATTGAAAAACTGTTTTTT.